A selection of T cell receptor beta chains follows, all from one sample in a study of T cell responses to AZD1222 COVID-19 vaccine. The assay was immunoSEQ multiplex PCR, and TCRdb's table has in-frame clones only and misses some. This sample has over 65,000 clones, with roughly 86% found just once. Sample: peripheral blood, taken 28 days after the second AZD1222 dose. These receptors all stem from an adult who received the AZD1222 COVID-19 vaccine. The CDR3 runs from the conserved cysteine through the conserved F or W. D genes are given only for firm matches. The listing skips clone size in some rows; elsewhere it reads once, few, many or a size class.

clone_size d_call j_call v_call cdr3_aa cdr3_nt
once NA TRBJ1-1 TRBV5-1 CASSLVQGGGTEAFF TGCGCCAGCAGCTTGGTTCAGGGAGGGGGCACTGAAGCTTTCTTT
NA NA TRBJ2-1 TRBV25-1 CASSEARAGDEQFF TGTGCCAGCAGTGAGGCCAGGGCAGGGGATGAGCAGTTCTTC
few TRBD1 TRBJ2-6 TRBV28 CASSWDSSSSGANVLTF TGTGCCAGCAGTTGGGACAGTTCTTCCTCTGGGGCCAACGTCCTGACTTTC
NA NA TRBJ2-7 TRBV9 CASSNKQGRYHEQYF TGTGCCAGCAGCAACAAACAGGGAAGATACCACGAGCAGTACTTC
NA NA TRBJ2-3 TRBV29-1 CSVVGGITDTQYF TGCAGCGTTGTAGGCGGCATCACAGATACGCAGTATTTT
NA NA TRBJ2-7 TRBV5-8 CASSLGYEQYF TGTGCCAGCAGCTTGGGTTACGAGCAGTACTTC
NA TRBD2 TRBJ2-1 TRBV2 CASRLAGTYNEQFF TGTGCCAGCAGACTAGCGGGAACCTACAATGAGCAGTTCTTC
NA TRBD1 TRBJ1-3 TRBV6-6 CASSPMYAGGKGNTIYF TGTGCCAGCAGTCCGATGTACGCAGGGGGAAAGGGAAACACCATATATTTT
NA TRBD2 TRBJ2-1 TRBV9 CASSPTNPGLAGNEQFF TGTGCCAGCAGCCCAACGAATCCGGGACTAGCGGGCAATGAGCAGTTCTTC
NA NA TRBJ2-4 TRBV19 CASSMDSTIKNIQYF TGTGCCAGTAGTATGGACAGCACCATTAAAAACATTCAGTACTTC
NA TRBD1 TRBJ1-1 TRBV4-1 CASRRGQGKIRDTEAFF TGCGCCAGCAGACGAGGACAGGGGAAGATTCGGGACACTGAAGCTTTCTTT
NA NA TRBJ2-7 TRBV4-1 CASSRFRNGQSSYEQYF TGCGCCAGCAGCCGATTTCGGAACGGTCAGTCCTCCTACGAGCAGTACTTC
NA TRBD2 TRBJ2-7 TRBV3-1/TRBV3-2 CASSRITSGRGLREQYF TGTGCCAGCAGCCGAATTACTAGCGGGAGGGGGTTGCGCGAGCAGTACTTC
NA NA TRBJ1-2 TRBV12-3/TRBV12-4 CASSFFPGNGYTF TGTGCCAGCAGCTTCTTTCCAGGGAATGGCTACACCTTC
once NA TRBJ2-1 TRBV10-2 CASTAGPHNEQFF TGCGCCAGCACAGCGGGTCCCCACAATGAGCAGTTCTTC
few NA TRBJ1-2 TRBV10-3 CAIRNRNGYTF TGTGCCATCAGAAACAGGAATGGCTACACCTTC
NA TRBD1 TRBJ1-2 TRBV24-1 CATSDPGTAYGYTF TGTGCCACCAGTGACCCCGGGACAGCCTATGGCTACACCTTC
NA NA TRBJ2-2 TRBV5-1 CASSTQGGELFF TGCGCCAGCAGCACCCAGGGGGGGGAGCTGTTTTTT
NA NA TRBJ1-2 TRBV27 CASRFMMSNYGYTF TGTGCCAGCAGATTTATGATGAGTAACTATGGCTACACCTTC
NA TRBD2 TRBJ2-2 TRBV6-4 CASQTSGTTGELFF TGTGCCAGCCAGACTAGCGGGACCACCGGGGAGCTGTTTTTT
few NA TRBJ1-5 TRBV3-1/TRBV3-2 CASSQGTDQPQHF TGTGCCAGCAGCCAAGGGACAGATCAGCCCCAGCATTTT
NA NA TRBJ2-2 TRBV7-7 CASSSGWAGELFF TGTGCCAGCAGCTCCGGTTGGGCCGGGGAGCTGTTTTTT
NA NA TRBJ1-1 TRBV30 CAWGGPLGTFF TGTGCCTGGGGCGGGCCCCTGGGAACTTTCTTT
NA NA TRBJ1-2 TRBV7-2 CASSLGGGGYGYTF TGTGCCAGCAGCTTAGGTGGAGGGGGCTATGGCTACACCTTC
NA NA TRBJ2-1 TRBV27 CASHSGWSSYNEQFF TGTGCCAGTCATTCGGGGTGGAGCTCCTACAATGAGCAGTTCTTC
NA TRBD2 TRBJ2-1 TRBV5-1 CASATSGRWNEQFF TGCGCCAGCGCTACTAGCGGGAGGTGGAATGAGCAGTTCTTC
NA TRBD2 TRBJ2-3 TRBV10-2 CASSDTGLAGSTDTQYF TGCGCCAGCAGTGATACCGGACTAGCGGGGAGCACAGATACGCAGTATTTT
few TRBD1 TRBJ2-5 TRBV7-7 CASSLGTGVRETQYF TGTGCTAGCAGCTTAGGGACAGGGGTTCGGGAGACCCAGTACTTC
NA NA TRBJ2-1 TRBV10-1 CASSDYGNEQFF TGCGCCAGCAGTGACTATGGAAATGAGCAGTTCTTC
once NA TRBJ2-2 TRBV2 CASSLETGELFF TGTGCCAGCAGTCTAGAAACCGGGGAGCTGTTTTTT
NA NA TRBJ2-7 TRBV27 CASSSLERLYEQYF TGTGCCAGCAGTTCACTAGAAAGGCTCTACGAGCAGTACTTC
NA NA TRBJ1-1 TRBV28 CASSFPDWGTEAFF TGTGCCAGCAGTTTCCCTGATTGGGGAACTGAAGCTTTCTTT
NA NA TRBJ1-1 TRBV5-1 CASRVWRDTEAFF TGCGCCAGCAGGGTCTGGAGGGACACTGAAGCTTTCTTT
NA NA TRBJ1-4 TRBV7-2 CASSPWGEKLFF TGTGCCAGCAGCCCTTGGGGTGAAAAACTGTTTTTT
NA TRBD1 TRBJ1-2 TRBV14 CASSPGTGLNRIGYTF TGTGCCAGCAGCCCGGGGACAGGGTTAAATAGAATTGGCTACACCTTC
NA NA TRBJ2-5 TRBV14 CASSQGTAAQETQYF TGTGCCAGCAGCCAAGGAACTGCGGCCCAAGAGACCCAGTACTTC
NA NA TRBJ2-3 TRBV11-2 CASSLGGAYTQYF TGTGCCAGCAGCTTAGGGGGGGCCTATACGCAGTATTTT
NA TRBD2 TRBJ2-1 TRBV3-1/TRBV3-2 CASSLSQLAGVSNEQFF TGTGCCAGCAGCCTTTCTCAACTAGCGGGAGTATCCAATGAGCAGTTCTTC